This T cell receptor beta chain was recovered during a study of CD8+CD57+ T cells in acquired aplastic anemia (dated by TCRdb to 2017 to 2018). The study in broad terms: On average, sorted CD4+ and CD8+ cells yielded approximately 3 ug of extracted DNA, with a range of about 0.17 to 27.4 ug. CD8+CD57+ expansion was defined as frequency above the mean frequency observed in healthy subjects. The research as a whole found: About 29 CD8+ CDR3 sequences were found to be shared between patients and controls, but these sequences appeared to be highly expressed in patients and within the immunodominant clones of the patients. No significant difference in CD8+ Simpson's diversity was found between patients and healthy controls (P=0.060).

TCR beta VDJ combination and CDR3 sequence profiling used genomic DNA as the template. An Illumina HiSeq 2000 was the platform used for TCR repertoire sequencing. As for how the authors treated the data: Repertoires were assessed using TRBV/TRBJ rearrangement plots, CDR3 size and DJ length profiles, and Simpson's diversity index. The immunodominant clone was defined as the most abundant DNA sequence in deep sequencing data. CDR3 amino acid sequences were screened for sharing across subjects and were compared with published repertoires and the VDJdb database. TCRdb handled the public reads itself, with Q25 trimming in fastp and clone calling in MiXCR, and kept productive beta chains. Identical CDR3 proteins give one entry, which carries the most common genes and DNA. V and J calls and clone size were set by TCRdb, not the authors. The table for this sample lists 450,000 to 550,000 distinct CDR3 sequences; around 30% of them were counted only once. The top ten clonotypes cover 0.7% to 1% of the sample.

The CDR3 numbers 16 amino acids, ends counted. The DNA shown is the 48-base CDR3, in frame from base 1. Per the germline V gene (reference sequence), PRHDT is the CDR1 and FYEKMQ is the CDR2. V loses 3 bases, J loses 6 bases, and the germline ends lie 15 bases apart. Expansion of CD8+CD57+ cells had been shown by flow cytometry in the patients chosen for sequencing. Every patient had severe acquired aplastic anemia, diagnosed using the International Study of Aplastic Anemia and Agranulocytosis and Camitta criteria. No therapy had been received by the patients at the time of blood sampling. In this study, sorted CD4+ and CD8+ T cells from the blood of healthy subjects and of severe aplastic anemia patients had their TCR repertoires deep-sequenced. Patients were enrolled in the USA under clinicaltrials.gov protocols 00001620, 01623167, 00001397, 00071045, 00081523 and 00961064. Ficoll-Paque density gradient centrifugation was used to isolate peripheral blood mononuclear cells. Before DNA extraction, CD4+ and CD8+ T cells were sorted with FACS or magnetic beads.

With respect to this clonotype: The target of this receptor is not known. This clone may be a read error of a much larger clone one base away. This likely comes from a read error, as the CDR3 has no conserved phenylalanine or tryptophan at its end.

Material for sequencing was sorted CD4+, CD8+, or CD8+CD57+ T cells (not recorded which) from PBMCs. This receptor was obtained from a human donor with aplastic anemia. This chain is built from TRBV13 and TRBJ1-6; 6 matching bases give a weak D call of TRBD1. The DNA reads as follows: TGTGCCAGCAGCTTTACAGGGTGGGGTAGTAATTCACCCCTCCACTCT. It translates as CASSFTGWGSNSPLHS.